This T cell receptor (beta chain) comes out of a study of breast tumors, draining lymph nodes, adjacent tissues. Axillary draining lymph nodes of breast cancer patients supplied the node samples. Study-level findings and limits: Compared with lymph nodes, tumors were less diverse; compared with nontumor tissue, more. Data fit most tumor T cells coming from lymph node, expanding in tumor. Tumor and nontumor repertoires were significantly more similar in luminal-like than in basal-like breast cancer. That most tumor T cells come from lymph nodes remained unproven.

CDR1 and CDR2 from the germline V gene are MDHEN and SYDVKM. There are 13 residues in the CDR3. V lost 6 bases and J 0 bases, leaving 9 bases between the germline ends. This clonotype was seen at least ten times. The antigen is not known. TCRdb reprocessed the multiplex PCR reads with MiXCR, giving one entry per CDR3 protein. Here the sample spans approximately 89,000 distinct CDR3 sequences, approximately 28% being singletons. The sequenced material came from axillary lymph node tissue. The J gene is TRBJ2-7, the V gene TRBV28; D uncertain. This TCR derives from a female donor with breast cancer. Some clones in this sample may be carry-over from other donors' samples. CDR3 region: CASSPRISYEQYF. The CDR3 DNA sequence: TGTGCCAGCAGCCCGAGGATCTCCTACGAGCAGTACTTC.